These T cell receptor beta chains were read from a single sample in a study of cytomegalovirus exposure and HLA in healthy donors. Clones were read by immunoSEQ multiplex PCR, and TCRdb kept only the in-frame ones, dropping some. Among about 110,000 clones listed, 70% were seen once. The specimen was PBMCs. The origin of the receptors is a man aged 40-49 years in good health and CMV-seropositive. CDR3s include the opening cysteine and the closing phenylalanine or tryptophan. Each record gives: D gene, V gene, J gene, clone size, CDR3 protein, CDR3 DNA. D genes are given only for firm matches. Clone size is not always given. Where it is, it says once, few, many or a class for expanded clones.

D: TRBD1
V: TRBV4-1
J: TRBJ2-7
size: few
CDR3: CASSPTGTGGWGYEQYF
DNA: TGCGCCAGCAGCCCAACAGGGACAGGGGGCTGGGGCTACGAGCAGTACTTC

D: TRBD2
V: TRBV4-1
J: TRBJ2-7
size: few
CDR3: CASSLALTSGSYEQYF
DNA: TGCGCCAGCAGCCTAGCCTTGACTAGCGGGAGCTACGAGCAGTACTTC

D: NA
V: TRBV5-1
J: TRBJ1-1
size: NA
CDR3: CASSDGRTAGTEAFF
DNA: TGCGCCAGCAGCGATGGACGGACGGCGGGTACTGAAGCTTTCTTT

D: TRBD1
V: TRBV6-5
J: TRBJ1-6
size: NA
CDR3: CASSYSTGRDSPLHF
DNA: TGTGCCAGCAGTTACTCGACAGGGCGGGATTCACCCCTCCACTTT

D: NA
V: TRBV19
J: TRBJ2-3
size: NA
CDR3: CASSIDLEVAGFSDTQYF
DNA: TGTGCCAGTAGTATAGATCTCGAGGTGGCAGGGTTTTCAGATACGCAGTATTTT

D: NA
V: TRBV2
J: TRBJ1-5
size: NA
CDR3: CASSVGGLNQPQHF
DNA: TGTGCCAGCAGTGTTGGAGGATTAAATCAGCCCCAGCATTTT

D: TRBD2
V: TRBV5-4
J: TRBJ2-3
size: NA
CDR3: CASSFALADPDTQYF
DNA: TGTGCCAGCAGCTTCGCCCTAGCGGATCCAGATACGCAGTATTTT

D: TRBD1
V: TRBV28
J: TRBJ1-4
size: NA
CDR3: CASSWTGYTTNEKLFF
DNA: TGTGCCAGCAGTTGGACAGGGTACACAACTAATGAAAAACTGTTTTTT

D: TRBD1
V: TRBV16
J: TRBJ2-3
size: NA
CDR3: CASSPDRGTDTQYF
DNA: TGTGCCAGCAGCCCGGACAGGGGCACAGATACGCAGTATTTT

D: NA
V: TRBV30
J: TRBJ2-7
size: NA
CDR3: CAWGEEYEQYF
DNA: TGTGCCTGGGGAGAGGAGTACGAGCAGTACTTC

D: NA
V: TRBV6-4
J: TRBJ1-1
size: NA
CDR3: CASSDSSTGTEAFF
DNA: TGTGCCAGCAGTGACTCGAGTACGGGAACTGAAGCTTTCTTT

D: NA
V: TRBV7-8
J: TRBJ1-1
size: NA
CDR3: CATGDLLRTEAFF
DNA: TGTGCCACGGGGGACCTATTGCGGACTGAAGCTTTCTTT

D: NA
V: TRBV2
J: TRBJ1-2
size: NA
CDR3: CASSQRTAIGYTF
DNA: TGTGCCAGCAGCCAACGGACAGCGATTGGCTACACCTTC

D: TRBD2
V: TRBV2
J: TRBJ2-5
size: NA
CDR3: CASQREVETQYF
DNA: TGTGCCAGCCAGCGGGAGGTGGAGACCCAGTACTTC

D: TRBD1
V: TRBV10-3
J: TRBJ2-5
size: NA
CDR3: CAISERRQGQGETQYF
DNA: TGTGCCATCAGTGAAAGGAGACAGGGGCAGGGAGAGACCCAGTACTTC

D: TRBD1
V: TRBV6-1
J: TRBJ1-1
size: NA
CDR3: CASSEADKRQGVNTEAFF
DNA: TGTGCCAGCAGTGAAGCAGATAAAAGACAGGGGGTGAACACTGAAGCTTTCTTT

D: NA
V: TRBV10-3
J: TRBJ2-1
size: NA
CDR3: CAISTSVFSYNEQFF
DNA: TGTGCCATCTCGACTAGTGTCTTCTCCTACAATGAGCAGTTCTTC

D: TRBD2
V: TRBV19
J: TRBJ2-2
size: once
CDR3: CASSMVLAGGETGELFF
DNA: TGTGCCAGTAGTATGGTCTTAGCGGGAGGGGAAACCGGGGAGCTGTTTTTT

D: NA
V: TRBV4-2
J: TRBJ1-1
size: few
CDR3: CASSQRTANTEAFF
DNA: TGTGCCAGCAGCCAGAGGACAGCGAACACTGAAGCTTTCTTT

D: NA
V: TRBV28
J: TRBJ2-7
size: NA
CDR3: CASSPITGSEQYF
DNA: TGTGCCAGCAGCCCAATTACAGGGAGCGAGCAGTACTTC

D: TRBD2
V: TRBV5-1
J: TRBJ2-5
size: few
CDR3: CASSLGGTSGQETQYF
DNA: TGCGCCAGCAGCTTGGGCGGGACTAGCGGTCAAGAGACCCAGTACTTC

D: NA
V: TRBV5-8
J: TRBJ1-2
size: NA
CDR3: CASGGIGRDIGPF
DNA: TGTGCCAGCGGGGGGATTGGCAGAGATATTGGCCCCTTC

D: TRBD1
V: TRBV28
J: TRBJ1-1
size: NA
CDR3: CASSSGQGGTEAFF
DNA: TGTGCCAGCAGTTCGGGACAGGGGGGTACTGAAGCTTTCTTT

D: TRBD1
V: TRBV9
J: TRBJ2-2
size: NA
CDR3: CASSVADRVTGELFF
DNA: TGTGCCAGCAGCGTAGCGGACAGGGTCACCGGGGAGCTGTTTTTT

D: TRBD1
V: TRBV2
J: TRBJ2-7
size: few
CDR3: CASSEDRGQTYEQYF
DNA: TGTGCCAGCAGTGAAGACAGGGGTCAAACCTACGAGCAGTACTTC

D: TRBD1
V: TRBV5-1
J: TRBJ2-3
size: once
CDR3: CASSLTGDADTQYF
DNA: TGCGCCAGCAGCTTAACAGGGGATGCCGATACGCAGTATTTT

D: TRBD1
V: TRBV12-5
J: TRBJ1-5
size: NA
CDR3: CASGRPTGTSNQPQHF
DNA: TGTGCTAGTGGCCGACCGACAGGGACTAGCAATCAGCCCCAGCATTTT

D: NA
V: TRBV7-9
J: TRBJ2-3
size: NA
CDR3: CASGEAGPTDTQYF
DNA: TGTGCCAGCGGGGAGGCGGGCCCCACAGATACGCAGTATTTT

D: NA
V: TRBV7-9
J: TRBJ1-5
size: NA
CDR3: CASSRTDSPHGSQHF
DNA: TGTGCCAGCAGCAGGACCGACAGCCCTCATGGGTCCCAGCATTTT

D: NA
V: TRBV7-2
J: TRBJ2-1
size: NA
CDR3: CASSLGLSPFF
DNA: TGTGCCAGCAGCCTAGGACTTTCCCCGTTCTTC

D: NA
V: TRBV19
J: TRBJ1-1
size: few
CDR3: CASVNRDTEAFF
DNA: TGTGCCAGTGTAAACCGGGACACTGAAGCTTTCTTT

D: TRBD2
V: TRBV7-3
J: TRBJ2-3
size: once
CDR3: CASSLIAGGSTDTQYF
DNA: TGTGCCAGCAGCCTCATAGCGGGAGGGAGCACAGATACGCAGTATTTT

D: NA
V: TRBV11-2
J: TRBJ1-1
size: NA
CDR3: CASSLQATEAFF
DNA: TGTGCCAGCAGCCTACAGGCCACTGAAGCTTTCTTT

D: TRBD2
V: TRBV5-4
J: TRBJ2-5
size: NA
CDR3: CASSSGLILETQYF
DNA: TGTGCCAGCAGCTCGGGACTAATACTAGAGACCCAGTACTTC

D: TRBD2
V: TRBV5-4
J: TRBJ2-3
size: NA
CDR3: CASSWPSGTTDTQYF
DNA: TGTGCCAGCAGCTGGCCTAGCGGAACCACAGATACGCAGTATTTT

D: NA
V: TRBV2
J: TRBJ1-5
size: NA
CDR3: CASSDSGNQPQHF
DNA: TGTGCCAGCAGTGACAGTGGCAATCAGCCCCAGCATTTT

D: TRBD2
V: TRBV10-3
J: TRBJ2-1
size: NA
CDR3: CATSSAMASGLREQFF
DNA: TGTGCCACCTCCTCCGCCATGGCTAGCGGACTGAGGGAGCAGTTCTTC

D: NA
V: TRBV6-5
J: TRBJ1-2
size: NA
CDR3: CASSKDRIYGYTF
DNA: TGTGCCAGCAGCAAAGACAGGATCTATGGCTACACCTTC

D: NA
V: TRBV6-6
J: TRBJ2-2
size: few
CDR3: CASRTNTGELFF
DNA: TGTGCCAGCCGGACTAACACCGGGGAGCTGTTTTTT

D: TRBD2
V: TRBV6-9
J: TRBJ2-1
size: NA
CDR3: CASSEMPPHSGSRDEQFF
DNA: TGTGCCAGCAGTGAGATGCCCCCTCACAGCGGGAGTCGCGATGAGCAGTTCTTC

D: NA
V: TRBV4-2
J: TRBJ1-4
size: few
CDR3: CASSQGLSNEKLFF
DNA: TGTGCCAGCAGCCAAGGACTGAGTAATGAAAAACTGTTTTTT

D: TRBD1
V: TRBV5-6
J: TRBJ1-5
size: NA
CDR3: CASSKAGTGVQPQHF
DNA: TGTGCCAGCAGCAAAGCCGGGACAGGGGTTCAGCCCCAGCATTTT

D: TRBD2
V: TRBV14
J: TRBJ2-3
size: few
CDR3: CASSQPREGREGRADTQYF
DNA: TGTGCCAGCAGCCAGCCGAGGGAGGGGCGGGAGGGCCGGGCAGATACGCAGTATTTT

D: TRBD1
V: TRBV6-6
J: TRBJ1-5
size: few
CDR3: CASSYGTALGNQPQHF
DNA: TGTGCCAGCAGTTACGGGACAGCCCTGGGGAATCAGCCCCAGCATTTT

D: TRBD1
V: TRBV27
J: TRBJ1-2
size: few
CDR3: CASSSIRTGGGYTF
DNA: TGTGCCAGCAGTTCAATACGGACAGGCGGAGGCTACACCTTC

D: NA
V: TRBV4-1
J: TRBJ1-1
size: NA
CDR3: CASSQEPPGVNEAFF
DNA: TGCGCCAGCAGCCAGGAACCTCCGGGAGTAAATGAAGCTTTCTTT

D: TRBD1
V: TRBV7-6
J: TRBJ2-7
size: few
CDR3: CASSSTGSYYEQYF
DNA: TGTGCCAGCAGCTCGACAGGGAGTTACTACGAGCAGTACTTC

D: NA
V: TRBV6-5
J: TRBJ2-1
size: NA
CDR3: CASSYRSLDNYNEQFF
DNA: TGTGCCAGCAGTTATCGTTCGCTGGACAACTACAATGAGCAGTTCTTC

D: NA
V: TRBV4-1
J: TRBJ1-1
size: NA
CDR3: CASSQPNGNTEAFF
DNA: TGCGCCAGCAGCCAACCCAACGGGAACACTGAAGCTTTCTTT

D: NA
V: TRBV6-4
J: TRBJ2-6
size: NA
CDR3: CASSPPGWLSGANVLTF
DNA: TGTGCCAGCAGTCCCCCAGGGTGGCTCTCCGGGGCCAACGTCCTGACTTTC

D: NA
V: TRBV7-6
J: TRBJ2-3
size: NA
CDR3: CASSLEGRTQYF
DNA: TGTGCCAGCAGCTTAGAAGGGAGAACGCAGTATTTT

D: TRBD1
V: TRBV4-1
J: TRBJ1-1
size: few
CDR3: CASSQDLGKGTGHTEAFF
DNA: TGCGCCAGCAGCCAAGATCTCGGTAAGGGGACAGGGCACACTGAAGCTTTCTTT

D: TRBD1
V: TRBV15
J: TRBJ1-2
size: NA
CDR3: CATSRLGTGGLANYGYTF
DNA: TGTGCCACCAGCAGGCTCGGGACAGGGGGCCTTGCTAACTATGGCTACACCTTC

D: TRBD1
V: TRBV27
J: TRBJ2-1
size: NA
CDR3: CASSLSAGQGYNEQFF
DNA: TGTGCCAGCAGTTTGTCTGCCGGACAGGGATACAATGAGCAGTTCTTC

D: NA
V: TRBV6-5
J: TRBJ1-2
size: once
CDR3: CASSEQTLFYGYTF
DNA: TGTGCCAGCAGTGAACAGACACTTTTCTATGGCTACACCTTC

D: TRBD1
V: TRBV9
J: TRBJ2-5
size: NA
CDR3: CASSTRQGGETQYF
DNA: TGTGCCAGCAGCACCCGACAGGGGGGAGAGACCCAGTACTTC

D: NA
V: TRBV7-9
J: TRBJ2-7
size: NA
CDR3: CASSLDTTGKGTYEQYF
DNA: TGTGCCAGCAGCTTAGACACGACAGGCAAAGGGACCTACGAGCAGTACTTC

D: TRBD2
V: TRBV6-6
J: TRBJ2-1
size: NA
CDR3: CASSLLAGATNEQFF
DNA: TGTGCCAGCAGTTTACTAGCGGGCGCAACCAATGAGCAGTTCTTC